Below, 9 T cell receptor beta chains from the same sample are listed, as sequenced in a study of shared clonotypes between healthy human individuals. Generated by immunoSEQ multiplex PCR, the TCRdb table keeps only in-frame clones and is missing some. This sample carries approximately 1.4 million clones, 95% to 99% of them seen once, and the ten largest clones take 0.4% to 0.55%. Source material: naive CD4+ T cells sorted from blood. As for subset: CD45RA+ positively selected. These receptors originate from a man younger than 40 in good health.

The J gene is TRBJ2-1, the V gene TRBV29-1, with a weak D call TRBD1 (6 bases). The CDR3 totals 18 residues. The V gene's germline CDR1 is SQVTM and CDR2 ANQGSEA. Trimming cost V 2 bases and J 4 bases, with 24 bases left between them. CDR3 protein: CSVESPGHRKSGYNEQFF. The CDR3 nucleotides read TGCAGCGTTGAATCCCCGGGACATAGAAAAAGTGGGTACAATGAGCAGTTCTTC.

The V call is TRBV6-5, the J call TRBJ2-7; D might be TRBD2 (6 bases). This CDR3 contains 14 residues. CDR1 MNHEY and CDR2 SVGAGI come from the germline V gene. V was pared by 6 bases and J by 6 bases, with 18 bases between. The CDR3 sequence: CASSRSTSRGEQYF. CDR3 in DNA: TGTGCCAGCAGCCGATCTACTAGCCGCGGCGAGCAGTACTTC.

The chain links TRBV5-1 to TRBJ2-1, with 11 bases that match TRBD1. V lost 1 base to trimming and J lost 7 bases; unmatched junction nucleotides: 7. The CDR3 is 16 amino acids. The germline CDR1 and CDR2 sequences are SGHRS and YFSETQ. Here the CDR3 reads CASSLRGTGGLNEQFF. CDR3 coding DNA: TGCGCCAGCAGCTTGCGTGGGACAGGGGGTTTGAATGAGCAGTTCTTC.

This clone was observed once. This rearrangement joins TRBV2 to TRBJ1-2; TRBD1 is a possible D gene (6 bases). The CDR3 sequence is 14 residues long. The germline V and J ends were trimmed by 4 bases and 1 base, with 10 bases remaining between them. Germline V gene lookup returns CDR1 SNHLY and CDR2 FYNNEI. The CDR3 bases are TGTGCCAGCAGTGGACAGGCACTTAACTATGGCTACACCTTC. This sequence encodes CASSGQALNYGYTF.

This chain links TRBV14 with TRBJ2-3, with a tentative D call TRBD2 (6 bases). The CDR3 has 16 amino acids. From germline, CDR1 is SGHDN and CDR2 FVKESK. The germline V and J ends were trimmed by 2 bases and 6 bases, with 18 bases remaining between them. CDR3 protein: CASSQYSGLGHDTQYF. CDR3 DNA: TGTGCCAGCAGCCAATACTCGGGACTGGGGCACGATACGCAGTATTTT.

The chain's CDR3 is CASSSVGLNTGELFF. The CDR3, as DNA: TGTGCCAGCAGTTCGGTTGGACTGAACACCGGGGAGCTGTTTTTT. This rearrangement joins TRBV28 to TRBJ2-2; D may be TRBD2 (5 bases). The CDR3 has 15 amino acids. The germline V and J ends were trimmed by 4 bases and 1 base, with 10 bases remaining between them. The germline gives CDR1 MDHEN, CDR2 SYDVKM.

This clone was counted once. The sample contains more than one DNA sequence encoding this CDR3. This chain connects TRBV20-1 to TRBJ2-5; D gene uncertain. Germline V gene sequence: CDR1 DFQATT, CDR2 SNEGSKA (reference sequence). CDR3 length: 10 residues. The germline V and J ends were trimmed by 5 bases and 3 bases, with 4 bases remaining between them. The CDR3 reads CSAEEETQYF. In DNA form, the CDR3 reads TGCAGTGCTGAGGAAGAGACCCAGTACTTC.

The rearrangement joins TRBV7-2 to TRBJ1-1, with TRBD1 identical over 7 bases. Trimming cost V 5 bases and J 1 base; bases outside gene matches: 4. CDR1 and CDR2 from the germline V gene are SGHTA and FQGNSA. This CDR3 spans 14 amino acids. The CDR3 nucleotides read TGTGCCAGCAGCGGGGGACAGCCGAACACTGAAGCTTTCTTT. Its translation is CASSGGQPNTEAFF. The full variable domain, its missing parts supplied by reference TRBV7-2 and TRBJ1-1, is GAGVSQSPSNKVTEKGKDVELRCDPISGHTALYWYRQSLGQGLEFLIYFQGNSAPDKSGLPSDRFSAERTGGSVSTLTIQRTQQEDSAVYLCASSGGQPNTEAFFGQGTRLTVV.

This chain uses TRBV10-3 with TRBJ2-7; D call uncertain. V was pared by 4 bases and J by 3 bases, with 10 bases between. The CDR3 runs 13 residues. The germline gives CDR1 ENHRY, CDR2 SYGVKD. The CDR3, as DNA: TGTGCCATCAGTGGGTCAGACGTCTACGAGCAGTACTTC. It translates to CAISGSDVYEQYF.